This note documents a single T cell receptor (beta chain) sequence. What it binds is not known. The data were taken from a study of OX40 agonist ivuxolimab in advanced cancers. Study information: Dosing consisted of intravenous ivuxolimab at 0.01 to 10 mg/kg every 2 weeks. Patients treated during dose escalation were battling hepatocellular carcinoma, melanoma, renal cell or head and neck cancer.

Clones were sequenced by immunoSEQ multiplex PCR, and TCRdb holds only the in-frame ones, with some missing. Among roughly 38,000 clones listed, roughly 92% were seen once. Study findings and constraints: Clones of CD4+ and CD8+ blood T cells grew by week 6 at doses of 0.1 to 3.0 mg/kg.

This CDR3 has 15 residues. The V gene lost 1 base and the J gene lost 3 bases, with 10 bases spanning the gap. Germline CDR1 and CDR2: SEHNR and FQNEAQ (reference sequence). The V gene is TRBV7-9, the J gene TRBJ1-3; D gene unclear. The material sequenced was CD4+ or CD8+ T cells sorted from blood, taken in a trial of the OX40 agonist ivuxolimab. This receptor was taken from an adult with an advanced solid tumor such as melanoma, head and neck, liver or kidney cancer. The CDR3 DNA reads TGTGCCAGCAGCTTAGTGAAGGGATTTGGAAACACCATATATTTT. Its translation: CASSLVKGFGNTIYF.